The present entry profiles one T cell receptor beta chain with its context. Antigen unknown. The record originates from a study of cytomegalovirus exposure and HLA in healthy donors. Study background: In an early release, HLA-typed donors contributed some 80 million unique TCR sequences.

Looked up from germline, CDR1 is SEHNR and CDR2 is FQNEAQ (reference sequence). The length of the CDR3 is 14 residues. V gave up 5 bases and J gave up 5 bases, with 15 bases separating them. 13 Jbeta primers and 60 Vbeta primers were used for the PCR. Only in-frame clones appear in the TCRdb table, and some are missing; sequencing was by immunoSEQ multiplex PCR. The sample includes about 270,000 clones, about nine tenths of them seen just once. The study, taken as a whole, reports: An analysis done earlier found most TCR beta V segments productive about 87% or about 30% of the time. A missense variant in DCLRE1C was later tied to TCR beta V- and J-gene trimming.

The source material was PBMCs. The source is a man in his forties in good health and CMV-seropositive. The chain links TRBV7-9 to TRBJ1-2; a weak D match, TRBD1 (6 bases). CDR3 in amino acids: CASSVVVGGYGYTF. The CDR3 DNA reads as TGTGCCAGCAGCGTGGTGGTAGGGGGTTATGGCTACACCTTC. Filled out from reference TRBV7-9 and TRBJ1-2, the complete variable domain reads DTGVSQNPRHKITKRGQNVTFRCDPISEHNRLYWYRQTLGQGPEFLTYFQNEAQLEKSRLLSDRFSAERPKGSFSTLEIQRTEQGDSAMYLCASSVVVGGYGYTFGSGTRLTVV.